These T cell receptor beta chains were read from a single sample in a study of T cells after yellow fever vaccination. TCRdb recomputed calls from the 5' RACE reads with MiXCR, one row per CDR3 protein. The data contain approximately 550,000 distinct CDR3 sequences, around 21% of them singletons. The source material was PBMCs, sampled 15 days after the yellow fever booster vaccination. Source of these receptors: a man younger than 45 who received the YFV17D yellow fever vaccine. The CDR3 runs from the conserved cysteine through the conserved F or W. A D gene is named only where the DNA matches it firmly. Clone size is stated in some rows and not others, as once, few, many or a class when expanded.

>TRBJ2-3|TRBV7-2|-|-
TGTGCCAGCAGCAACTGGGGGCGGGGGTCTAGCACAGATACGCAGTATTTT
CASSNWGRGSSTDTQYF
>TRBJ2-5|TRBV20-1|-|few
TGCAGTGCTAGAGTGGTGAGCGAAGAGACCCAGTACTTC
CSARVVSEETQYF
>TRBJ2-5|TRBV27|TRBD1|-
TGTGCCAGCAGAATCGACAGGGATCAAGAGACCCAGTACTTC
CASRIDRDQETQYF
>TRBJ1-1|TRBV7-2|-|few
TGTGCCAGTCCATCCCCCCTGGGGAGGGGGAACACTGAAGCTTTCTTT
CASPSPLGRGNTEAFF
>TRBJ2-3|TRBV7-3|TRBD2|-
TGTGCCAGCAGCTTAAGGCTAGCGGGACCAGATACGCAGTATTTT
CASSLRLAGPDTQYF
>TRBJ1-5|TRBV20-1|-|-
TGCAGTGCCAGGACAGAGAATCAGCCCCAGCATTTT
CSARTENQPQHF
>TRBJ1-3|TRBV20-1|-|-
TGCAGTGCTAGAGATCAAGCGCGAAACACCATATATTTT
CSARDQARNTIYF
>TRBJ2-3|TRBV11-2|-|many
TGTGCCAGCAGCTTAGTTCCAGATACGCAGTATTTT
CASSLVPDTQYF
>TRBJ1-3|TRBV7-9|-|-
TGTGCCGCCGCTTCAGGCTCTGGAAACACCATATATTTT
CAAASGSGNTIYF
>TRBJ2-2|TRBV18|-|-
TGTGCCAGCTCCGATGGGAACACCGGGGAGCTGTTTTTT
CASSDGNTGELFF
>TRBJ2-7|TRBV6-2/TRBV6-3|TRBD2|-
TGTGCCAGCAGACTGTCTAGCGGAGCCTACGAGCAGTACTTC
CASRLSSGAYEQYF
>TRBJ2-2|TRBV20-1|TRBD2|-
TGCAGTGCTAGAGTCCCCTTGACTAGCGGGAGTTGGACCGGGGAGCTGTTTTTT
CSARVPLTSGSWTGELFF
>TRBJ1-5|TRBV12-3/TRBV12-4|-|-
TGTGCCAGCAGTAACCAACCCCAGCCCCAGCATTTT
CASSNQPQPQHF
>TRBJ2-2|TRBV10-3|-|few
TGTGCCTCGAAGGCTAGTTCGAACACCGGGGAGCTGTTTTTT
CASKASSNTGELFF
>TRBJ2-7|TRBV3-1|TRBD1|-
TGTGCCAGCAGCGACAGGGTTAGCGAGCAGTACTTC
CASSDRVSEQYF
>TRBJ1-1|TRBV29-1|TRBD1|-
TGCAGCGTCATACAGGGGATCGGCACTGAAGCTTTCTTT
CSVIQGIGTEAFF
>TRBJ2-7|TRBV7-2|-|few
TGTGCCAGCAGCAGCACACCGGGACTTAATTACGAGCAGTACTTC
CASSSTPGLNYEQYF
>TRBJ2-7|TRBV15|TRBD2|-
TGTGCCACCAGCGCCCGGACCGGACTAGCGGGACCGCTATACGAGCAGTACTTC
CATSARTGLAGPLYEQYF
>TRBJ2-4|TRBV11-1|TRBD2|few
TGTGCCAGCAGCTTTTACATGGGACTAGCGGGTTTAGCCAAAAACATTCAGTACTTC
CASSFYMGLAGLAKNIQYF
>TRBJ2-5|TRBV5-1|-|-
TGCGCCAGCAGCTTGGATCCGGGACCTCAAGAGACCCAGTACTTC
CASSLDPGPQETQYF
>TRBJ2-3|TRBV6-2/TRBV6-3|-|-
TGTGCCAGCAAGGAAATTGGTCGTGCAGATACGCAGTATTTT
CASKEIGRADTQYF
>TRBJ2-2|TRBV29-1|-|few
TGCAGCGTTGGGGTTGGAGCGAACACCGGGGAGCTGTTTTTT
CSVGVGANTGELFF
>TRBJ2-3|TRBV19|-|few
TGTGCCAGTAGTACTGGTCAGGCGAGGATCACAGATACGCAGTATTTT
CASSTGQARITDTQYF
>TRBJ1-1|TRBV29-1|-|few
TGCAGCGTCGCCCTCGGGGGAATAACTGAAGCTTTCTTT
CSVALGGITEAFF
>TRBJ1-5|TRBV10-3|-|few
TGTGCCATCCGACAGGAGAATCAGCCCCAGCATTTT
CAIRQENQPQHF
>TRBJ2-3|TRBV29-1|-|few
TGCAGCCCTAGCGTTGTTTATGGTGATACGCAGTATTTT
CSPSVVYGDTQYF
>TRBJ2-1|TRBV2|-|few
TGTGCCAGCAGTGAAGCGGCGACATACGATGAGCAGTTCTTC
CASSEAATYDEQFF
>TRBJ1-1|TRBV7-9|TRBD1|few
TGTGCCAGCAACCGCCCAGGGGGTGGGGCAGAAGCTTTCTTT
CASNRPGGGAEAFF
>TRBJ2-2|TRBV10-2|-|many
TGCGCCAGCAGGCCTCAGATGATTAACACCGGGGAGCTGTTTTTT
CASRPQMINTGELFF
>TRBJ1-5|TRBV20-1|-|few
TGCAGTGCTATCCCCCAGCCCCAGCATTTT
CSAIPQPQHF
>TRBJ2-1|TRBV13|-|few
TGTGCCAGCAGCTTAGAGGAGGGGAGGGGGGATGAGCAGTTCTTC
CASSLEEGRGDEQFF
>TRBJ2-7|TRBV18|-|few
TGTGCCAGCTCACCAGGGGGTGTTCCCTACGAGCAGTACTTC
CASSPGGVPYEQYF
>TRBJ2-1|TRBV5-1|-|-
TGCGCCAGCAGCGCTGACTTGAATGAGCAGTTCTTC
CASSADLNEQFF
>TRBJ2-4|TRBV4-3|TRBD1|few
TGCGCCAGCAGCCAAGGACCGGGACAGGGGTACCAAAACATTCAGTACTTC
CASSQGPGQGYQNIQYF
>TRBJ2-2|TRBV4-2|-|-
TGTGCCAGCAGCCAAGAGGGGCAACCTCCCGGGGAGCTGTTTTTT
CASSQEGQPPGELFF